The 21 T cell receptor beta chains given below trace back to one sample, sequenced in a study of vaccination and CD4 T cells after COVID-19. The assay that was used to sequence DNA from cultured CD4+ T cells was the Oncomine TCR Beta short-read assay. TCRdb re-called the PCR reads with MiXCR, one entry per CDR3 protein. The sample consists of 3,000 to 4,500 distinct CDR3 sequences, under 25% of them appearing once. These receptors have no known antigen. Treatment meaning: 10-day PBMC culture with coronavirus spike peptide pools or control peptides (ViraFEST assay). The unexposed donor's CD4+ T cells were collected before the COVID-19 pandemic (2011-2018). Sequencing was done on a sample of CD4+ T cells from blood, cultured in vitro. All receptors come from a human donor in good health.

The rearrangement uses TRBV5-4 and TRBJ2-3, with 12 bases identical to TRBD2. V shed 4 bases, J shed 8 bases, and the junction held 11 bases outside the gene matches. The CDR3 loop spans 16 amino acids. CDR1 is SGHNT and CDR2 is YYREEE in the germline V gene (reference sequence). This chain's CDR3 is CASSPLAGGTPLTQYF. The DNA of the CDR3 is TGTGCCAGCAGCCCCCTAGCGGGGGGGACCCCACTTACGCAGTATTTT.

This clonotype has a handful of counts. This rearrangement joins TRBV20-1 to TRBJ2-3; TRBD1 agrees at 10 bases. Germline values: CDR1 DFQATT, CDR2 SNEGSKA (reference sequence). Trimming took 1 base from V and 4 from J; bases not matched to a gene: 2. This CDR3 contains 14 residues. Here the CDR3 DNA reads TGCAGTGCTAGAGCCGGACAGGGGGCAGATACGCAGTATTTT. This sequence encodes CSARAGQGADTQYF.

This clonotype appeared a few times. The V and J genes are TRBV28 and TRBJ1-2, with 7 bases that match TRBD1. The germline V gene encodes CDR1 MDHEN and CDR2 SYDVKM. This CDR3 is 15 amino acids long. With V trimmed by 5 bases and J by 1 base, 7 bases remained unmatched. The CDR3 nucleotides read TGTGCCAGCAGTCAGACAGGGACCCTTAACTATGGCTACACCTTC. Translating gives CASSQTGTLNYGYTF.

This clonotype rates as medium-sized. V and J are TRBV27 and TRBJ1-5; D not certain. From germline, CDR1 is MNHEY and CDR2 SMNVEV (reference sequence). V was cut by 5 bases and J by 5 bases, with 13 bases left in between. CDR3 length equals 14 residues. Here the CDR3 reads CASSTRLEYQPQHF. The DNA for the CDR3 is TGTGCCAGCAGTACGCGACTAGAGTATCAGCCCCAGCATTTT.

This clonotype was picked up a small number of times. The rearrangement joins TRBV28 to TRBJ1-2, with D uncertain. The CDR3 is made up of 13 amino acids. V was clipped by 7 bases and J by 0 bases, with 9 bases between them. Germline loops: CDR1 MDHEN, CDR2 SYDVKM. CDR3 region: CASTREANYGYTF. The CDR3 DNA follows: TGTGCCAGCACACGAGAGGCTAACTATGGCTACACCTTC.

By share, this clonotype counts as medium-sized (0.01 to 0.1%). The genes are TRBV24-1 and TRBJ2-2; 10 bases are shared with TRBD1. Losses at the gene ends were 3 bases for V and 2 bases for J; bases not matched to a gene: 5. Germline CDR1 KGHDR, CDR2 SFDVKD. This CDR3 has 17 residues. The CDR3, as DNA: TGTGCCACCAGTGATCCGGGACAGGGGTCTAACACCGGGGAGCTGTTTTTT. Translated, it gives CATSDPGQGSNTGELFF.

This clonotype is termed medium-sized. Written as DNA, the CDR3 is TGTGCCAGCAGTGAATGGCCAGGGCGCTACAATCAGCCCCAGCATTTT. This gives the protein CASSEWPGRYNQPQHF. The V and J genes are TRBV6-1 and TRBJ1-5; tentatively, D is TRBD1 (5 bases). Germline CDR1 and CDR2: MNHNS and SASEGT. The CDR3 sequence is 16 residues long. The ends were cut back, 2 bases at V and 3 bases at J, with 14 bases in the middle.

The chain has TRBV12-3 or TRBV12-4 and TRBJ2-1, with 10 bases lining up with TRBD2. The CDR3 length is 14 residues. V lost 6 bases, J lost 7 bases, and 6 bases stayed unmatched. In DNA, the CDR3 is TGTGCCAGCAGAGTTAGCGGGGGGACGAATGAGCAGTTCTTC. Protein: CASRVSGGTNEQFF.

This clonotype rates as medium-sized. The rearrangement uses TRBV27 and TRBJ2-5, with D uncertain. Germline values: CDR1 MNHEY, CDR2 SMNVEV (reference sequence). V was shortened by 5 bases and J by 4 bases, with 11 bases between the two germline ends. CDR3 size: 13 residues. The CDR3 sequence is CASSPRPRETQYF. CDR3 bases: TGTGCCAGCAGTCCCCGGCCTAGAGAGACCCAGTACTTC.

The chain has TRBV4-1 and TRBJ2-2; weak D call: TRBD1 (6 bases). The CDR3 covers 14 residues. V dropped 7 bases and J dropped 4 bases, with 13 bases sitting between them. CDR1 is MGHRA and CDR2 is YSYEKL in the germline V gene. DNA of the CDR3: TGCGCCAGCATGCCGACAGGCGGCACCGGGGAGCTGTTTTTT. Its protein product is CASMPTGGTGELFF.

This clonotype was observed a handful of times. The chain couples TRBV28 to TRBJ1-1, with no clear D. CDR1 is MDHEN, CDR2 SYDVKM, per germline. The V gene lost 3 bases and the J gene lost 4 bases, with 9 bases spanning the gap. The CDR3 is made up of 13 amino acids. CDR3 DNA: TGTGCCAGCAGTTTGGTGACCAGCACTGAAGCTTTCTTT. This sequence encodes CASSLVTSTEAFF.

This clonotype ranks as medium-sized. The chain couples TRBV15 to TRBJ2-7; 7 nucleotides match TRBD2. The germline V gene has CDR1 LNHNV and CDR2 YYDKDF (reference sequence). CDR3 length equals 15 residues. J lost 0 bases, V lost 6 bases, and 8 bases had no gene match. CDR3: CATSRGGSSSYEQYF. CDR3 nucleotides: TGTGCCACCAGTCGCGGGGGTTCTAGCTCCTACGAGCAGTACTTC.

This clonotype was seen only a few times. CDR3 nucleotides: TGTGCCATCAGTGAGTCGAAGGATAGGACTAGCGGACGAGAGACCCAGTACTTC. Its translation is CAISESKDRTSGRETQYF. V is TRBV10-3 and J is TRBJ2-5; TRBD2 aligns across 10 bases. V shed 0 bases and J 4 bases; nucleotides not matched to a gene: 11. This CDR3 region has 18 residues. CDR1 ENHRY and CDR2 SYGVKD come from the germline V gene.

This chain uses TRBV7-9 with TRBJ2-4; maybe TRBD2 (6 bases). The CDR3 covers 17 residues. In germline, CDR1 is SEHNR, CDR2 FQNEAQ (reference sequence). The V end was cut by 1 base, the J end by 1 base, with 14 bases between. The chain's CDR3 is CASSLEGGRGAKNIQYF. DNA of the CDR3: TGTGCCAGCAGCTTAGAGGGAGGAAGGGGCGCCAAAAACATTCAGTACTTC.

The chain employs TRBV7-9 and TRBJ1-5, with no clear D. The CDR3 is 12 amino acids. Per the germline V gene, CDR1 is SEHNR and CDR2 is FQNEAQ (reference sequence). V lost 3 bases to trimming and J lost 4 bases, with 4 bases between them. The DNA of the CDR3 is TGTGCCAGCAGCTTCCAGAATCAGCCCCAGCATTTT. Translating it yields CASSFQNQPQHF.

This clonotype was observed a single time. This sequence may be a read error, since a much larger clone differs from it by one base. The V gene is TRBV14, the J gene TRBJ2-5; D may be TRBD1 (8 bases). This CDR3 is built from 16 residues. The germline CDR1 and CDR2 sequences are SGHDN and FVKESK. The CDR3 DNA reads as TGTGACAGCAGCCAACACAGGGGGGGGACATCGGAGACCCAGTACTTC. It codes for CDSSQHRGGTSETQYF. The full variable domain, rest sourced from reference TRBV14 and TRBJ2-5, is EAGVTQFPSHSVIEKGQTVTLRCDPISGHDNLYWYRRVMGKEIKFLLHFVKESKQDESGMPNNRFLAERTGGTYSTLKVQPAELEDSGVYFCDSSQHRGGTSETQYFGPGTRLLVL.

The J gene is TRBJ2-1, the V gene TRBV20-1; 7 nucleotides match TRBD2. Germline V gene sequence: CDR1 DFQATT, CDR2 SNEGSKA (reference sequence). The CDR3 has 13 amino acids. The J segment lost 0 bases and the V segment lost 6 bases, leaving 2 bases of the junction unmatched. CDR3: CSAGGYSYNEQFF. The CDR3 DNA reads TGCAGTGCCGGGGGGTACTCCTACAATGAGCAGTTCTTC.

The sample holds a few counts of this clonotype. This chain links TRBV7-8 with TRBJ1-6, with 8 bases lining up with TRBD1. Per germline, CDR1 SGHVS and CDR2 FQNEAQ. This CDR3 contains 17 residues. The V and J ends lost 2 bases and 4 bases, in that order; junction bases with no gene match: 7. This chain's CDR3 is CASSLSLDRGYNSPLHF. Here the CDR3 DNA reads TGTGCCAGCAGCTTAAGTTTAGACAGGGGTTATAATTCACCCCTCCACTTT.

The CDR3 loop is CASSLDTGAEDYTF. The CDR3 DNA reads as TGTGCCAGCAGCTTAGACACGGGGGCGGAGGACTACACCTTC. This chain connects TRBV7-9 to TRBJ1-2; weak D call: TRBD1 (6 bases). Germline assignment: CDR1 SEHNR and CDR2 FQNEAQ (reference sequence). This CDR3 has 14 amino acids. V lost 1 base, J lost 10 bases, and 16 bases lay in between.

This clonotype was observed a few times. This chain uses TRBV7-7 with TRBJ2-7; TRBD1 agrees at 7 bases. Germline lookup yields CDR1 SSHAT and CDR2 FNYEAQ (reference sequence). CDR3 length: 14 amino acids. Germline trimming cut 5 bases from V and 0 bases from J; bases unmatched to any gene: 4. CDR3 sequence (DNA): TGTGCCAGCAGCCGAGGGGGCAACTCCTACGAGCAGTACTTC. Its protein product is CASSRGGNSYEQYF.

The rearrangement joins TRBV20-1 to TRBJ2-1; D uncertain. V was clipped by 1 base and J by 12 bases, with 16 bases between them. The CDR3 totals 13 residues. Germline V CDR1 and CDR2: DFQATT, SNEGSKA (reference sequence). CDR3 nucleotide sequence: TGCAGTGCTAGAGGTACGGGCCCGGGTGGGCAGTTCTTC. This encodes CSARGTGPGGQFF.